Listed below are T cell receptor beta chains from one sample, sequenced in a study of pediatric ulcerative colitis. Generated by immunoSEQ multiplex PCR, the TCRdb table keeps only in-frame clones and is missing some. The table records about 64,000 clones, more than 60% of them present only once. The material sequenced was blood. The receptors stem from a boy aged 5 to 17 with moderate ulcerative colitis. The CDR3 runs from the conserved cysteine through the conserved F or W. Fields, in order: clone size, D gene, V gene, J gene, CDR3 protein, CDR3 DNA. D genes are given only for firm matches. Some rows have no size entry. The others give once, few or many, or a class for an expanded clone.

NA,NA,TRBV5-6,TRBJ2-2,CASSWPGAEGSGELFF,TGTGCCAGCAGCTGGCCCGGGGCCGAGGGTTCCGGGGAGCTGTTTTTT
NA,TRBD2,TRBV10-3,TRBJ2-3,CAISGTSGGDTQYF,TGTGCCATCAGTGGGACTAGCGGGGGTGATACGCAGTATTTT
few,NA,TRBV7-3,TRBJ1-1,CASSFPHNYTEAFF,TGTGCCAGCAGCTTTCCCCACAATTACACTGAAGCTTTCTTT
NA,NA,TRBV9,TRBJ2-6,CASSSRNSGANVLTF,TGTGCCAGCAGCAGTCGGAACTCTGGGGCCAACGTCCTGACTTTC
NA,TRBD2,TRBV7-2,TRBJ2-7,CASSLAVTSGSYEQYF,TGTGCCAGCAGCTTAGCTGTGACTAGCGGCTCCTACGAGCAGTACTTC
NA,NA,TRBV6-4,TRBJ1-4,CASSRTANEKLFF,TGTGCCAGCAGCCGGACCGCGAATGAAAAACTGTTTTTT
NA,NA,TRBV7-9,TRBJ2-2,CASSLVGQHTGELFF,TGTGCCAGCAGCTTAGTAGGCCAGCACACCGGGGAGCTGTTTTTT
NA,NA,TRBV4-1,TRBJ1-2,CASSRPTDNYGYTF,TGCGCCAGCAGCCGCCCAACAGATAACTATGGCTACACCTTC
NA,NA,TRBV4-2,TRBJ1-2,CASSDRDRGYTF,TGTGCCAGCAGCGACCGGGACCGCGGCTACACCTTC
few,NA,TRBV15,TRBJ1-1,CATSRGTARGTEAFF,TGTGCCACCAGCAGAGGGACAGCTCGGGGAACTGAAGCTTTCTTT
few,NA,TRBV2,TRBJ1-1,CASSAQTNRDSEAFF,TGTGCCAGCAGCGCACAGACTAACAGGGATTCTGAAGCTTTCTTT
NA,NA,TRBV11-2,TRBJ1-2,CASSLSTYYGYTF,TGTGCCAGCAGCTTATCGACATACTATGGCTACACCTTC
NA,NA,TRBV21-1,TRBJ1-2,CASLNLKRGARYGYTF,TGTGCCAGCCTAAACTTAAAACGGGGGGCGCGCTATGGCTACACCTTC
NA,TRBD1,TRBV5-1,TRBJ2-1,CASSSRTGGRGDEQFF,TGCGCCAGCAGCTCAAGGACAGGGGGGCGCGGGGATGAGCAGTTCTTC
NA,NA,TRBV28,TRBJ2-1,CASSLVPGEIEQFF,TGTGCCAGCAGTTTAGTTCCCGGGGAGATCGAGCAGTTCTTC
NA,TRBD1,TRBV5-6,TRBJ1-5,CASSDADRGFNQPQHF,TGTGCCAGCAGCGACGCCGACAGGGGGTTCAATCAGCCCCAGCATTTT
NA,TRBD1,TRBV7-2,TRBJ1-5,CASSLGGTVYQPQHF,TGTGCCAGCAGCTTAGGCGGGACAGTATATCAGCCCCAGCATTTT
NA,NA,TRBV7-9,TRBJ2-7,CASSPKGF,TGTGCCAGCAGCCCCAAGGGCTTC
once,NA,TRBV5-6,TRBJ2-7,CASSFAGRGPYEQYF,TGTGCCAGCAGCTTCGCTGGGCGCGGACCCTACGAGCAGTACTTC
NA,NA,TRBV6-5,TRBJ1-2,CASRVALGAGDGYTF,TGTGCCAGCAGAGTAGCCCTAGGGGCCGGTGATGGCTACACCTTC
NA,NA,TRBV7-2,TRBJ2-7,CASSVSYEQYF,TGTGCCAGCAGCGTCTCCTACGAGCAGTACTTC
NA,NA,TRBV2,TRBJ1-1,CATHPDSTMNTEAFF,TGTGCCACTCACCCGGACTCAACCATGAACACTGAAGCTTTCTTT
few,NA,TRBV18,TRBJ1-1,CASSPRNNEAFF,TGTGCCAGCTCACCTAGAAATAATGAAGCTTTCTTT
NA,NA,TRBV13,TRBJ2-1,CASSLSPLRGGETVEQFF,TGTGCCAGCAGCTTAAGCCCTCTGAGGGGGGGGGAAACCGTTGAGCAGTTCTTC
NA,TRBD1,TRBV27,TRBJ1-2,CASSLRQGYGYTF,TGTGCCAGCAGTTTGCGACAGGGTTATGGCTACACCTTC
NA,NA,TRBV4-1,TRBJ2-7,CASSQGGGIYEQYF,TGCGCCAGCAGCCAAGGAGGTGGTATATACGAGCAGTACTTC
NA,NA,TRBV30,TRBJ2-3,CAWSWRFIRVWDTQYF,TGTGCCTGGAGTTGGAGATTTATAAGAGTATGGGATACGCAGTATTTT
NA,NA,TRBV4-1,TRBJ2-7,CASSQGLSYEQYF,TGCGCCAGCAGCCAGGGGCTTTCCTACGAGCAGTACTTC
NA,TRBD1,TRBV7-9,TRBJ2-7,CASSGQGQAPYEQYF,TGTGCCAGCAGCGGCCAGGGACAGGCTCCCTACGAGCAGTACTTC
NA,NA,TRBV5-1,TRBJ1-1,CASSLVALGNTEAFF,TGCGCCAGCAGCTTGGTTGCCCTCGGGAACACTGAAGCTTTCTTT
NA,NA,TRBV29-1,TRBJ2-7,CSVGHHYEQYF,TGCAGCGTGGGACACCACTACGAGCAGTACTTC
few,NA,TRBV7-9,TRBJ2-7,CASSLANEQYF,TGTGCCAGCAGCTTAGCGAACGAGCAGTACTTC
few,TRBD1,TRBV7-2,TRBJ1-2,CASSTRDRANYGYTF,TGTGCCAGCAGCACCAGGGACAGGGCCAACTATGGCTACACCTTC
NA,NA,TRBV6-4,TRBJ1-2,CASSDSRGLDYGYTF,TGTGCCAGCAGTGACTCGAGAGGACTAGACTATGGCTACACCTTC
NA,NA,TRBV19,TRBJ1-1,CASSSGAGRGDTEAFF,TGTGCCAGTTCGTCCGGGGCGGGACGGGGCGACACTGAAGCTTTCTTT
NA,NA,TRBV23-1,TRBJ2-1,CASSHRPAGNEQFF,TGCGCCAGCAGTCACCGTCCAGCGGGCAATGAGCAGTTCTTC